Given below is one TCR beta chain in context. Its target is unknown. This specimen belongs to a study of T cells expressing NK-cell markers. Study at large: HCMV serostatus: most of the eight sequenced donors positive, one negative. Study findings and constraints: Of the CD8+ T cells in about 6 donors, roughly 1.0-7.0% belonged to dominant NKG2C+ clonotypes. In four donors, dominant clonotypes made up 28.3-60.1% of CD3+CD56-NKG2C+ cells.

This CDR3 spans 13 amino acids. UMIs accompanied the 5'RACE template switching by which TCR beta cDNA was made. Using the 5' RACE reads, TCRdb records one entry per CDR3 protein without DNA. The sample totals over 250,000 distinct CDR3 sequences. This receptor was obtained from a woman aged 18 to 75 in good health. The chain employs TRBV12-3 or TRBV12-4 and TRBJ2-2; the TRBD1 assignment by TCRdb is unverifiable without DNA. Sequenced material: blood T cells: a sorted CD56 or NKG2C T cell subset, CD4+ or CD8+ T cells, or bulk PBMC T cells (not recorded which). The CDR3 protein is CASTRGRTGELFF.